A selection of T cell receptor beta chains follows, all from one sample in a study of blood T cell repertoires in COVID-19. Repertoires were generated with immunoSEQ multiplex PCR, while TCRdb's copy carries only in-frame clones and drops some. The table has around 370,000 clones, 88% seen once. Sample: PBMCs or T cells enriched from blood (not recorded which). Every receptor here comes from a woman younger than 30 who had recovered from COVID-19. Each CDR3 is given without its conserved first and last residue.

>TRBV2|14|TRBJ2-7
ASRNLRDILTGEQY
>TRBV4-1|15|TRBJ1-6
ASSQESIGQGRSPLH
>TRBV11-3|13|TRBJ2-1
ASSPGGHSYNEQF
>TRBV4-1|16|TRBJ2-1
ASSLSGERGLSYNEQF
>TRBV2|11|TRBJ2-7
ASKRDRDYEQY
>TRBV5-4|13|TRBJ1-1
ASSPPGGANTEAF
>TRBV20-1|11|TRBJ1-1
SASKTGNTEAF
>TRBV4-3|13|TRBJ2-7
ASSQVAEGSYEQY
>TRBV5-4|13|TRBJ2-5
ASSGPIGGEETQY
>TRBV5-5|13|TRBJ2-1
ASSLEGQGYNEQF
>TRBV7-9|12|TRBJ2-5
ASSLGAAKRTQY
>TRBV7-2|14|TRBJ1-2
ASERGGGKDDYGYT
>TRBV28|10|TRBJ1-4
ATGGVREKLF
>TRBV19|11|TRBJ1-1
ASTGEVNTEAF
>TRBV5-4|12|TRBJ2-3
ASSFGDNTDTQY
>TRBV30|12|TRBJ1-2
AWSDRGYGYGYT
>TRBV27|14|TRBJ1-1
ATSALQGAGHTEAF
>TRBV6-5|13|TRBJ2-2
ASRGLGLYTGELF
>TRBV19|15|TRBJ2-1
ASSIETRIQVNDEQF
>TRBV25-1|12|TRBJ2-2
ASSRSLNTGELF
>TRBV6-5|13|TRBJ2-3
ASSLGLFSTDTQY
>TRBV3-1/TRBV3-2|14|TRBJ1-1
ASSQDSGGLNTEAF
>TRBV6-6|12|TRBJ1-1
ASSYSAMNTEAF
>TRBV7-9|15|TRBJ1-4
ASSSPGQGRTNEKLF
>TRBV19|13|TRBJ1-5
ASKQTGYSNQPQH
>TRBV30|13|TRBJ2-5
AWRLWGPMGETQY
>TRBV27|15|TRBJ2-2
ASTGTGVRVGTGELF
>TRBV3-1/TRBV3-2|17|TRBJ2-3
ASSLGLAGGLGATDTQY
>TRBV7-9|15|TRBJ1-2
ASSRPPVQGSIYGYT
>TRBV19|14|TRBJ1-3
ASTQQTGRSGNTIY
>TRBV9|11|TRBJ1-1
ASSVGGQSEAF
>TRBV5-1|16|TRBJ2-3
ASSLARLAGRSTDTQY
>TRBV28|13|TRBJ1-2
ASTLTGTGNYGYT
>TRBV11-2|12|TRBJ2-5
ASSPQTNIETQY
>TRBV5-6|10|TRBJ1-2
ASSGGGYGYT
>TRBV13|10|TRBJ2-1
ASSLGTHEQF
>TRBV3-1/TRBV3-2|13|TRBJ2-1
ASSQGDSKYNEQF
>TRBV7-3|14|TRBJ2-1
ASSLTSGGANNEQF
>TRBV12-3/TRBV12-4|8|TRBJ2-3
ATRTVTQY
>TRBV12-5|12|TRBJ1-5
ASGLTDRVQPQH
>TRBV6-2/TRBV6-3|10|TRBJ1-1
ASSFSVTEAF
>TRBV9|12|TRBJ2-7
ASSVGWSGDEQY
>TRBV6-5|11|TRBJ2-3
ASSRPQGDTQY
>TRBV3-1/TRBV3-2|15|TRBJ2-5
ASSQASGGAVWETQY
>TRBV7-9|14|TRBJ2-3
ASSLDLTGAGDTQY
>TRBV6-5|10|TRBJ2-7
ASRLAGYEQY
>TRBV11-2|12|TRBJ1-5
ASSLDPTGQPQH